The 21 T cell receptor beta chains in this list originate from one sample, sequenced in a study of graft-versus-host responses after intestinal transplantation. Sequencing used immunoSEQ multiplex PCR; TCRdb keeps in-frame clones, though not all of them. The table shows more than 90,000 clones, with around 92% occurring only once. The antigens for these receptors are not known. The sequencing here drew on unstimulated CD8+ T cells sorted from spleen or lymph node cells, taken before transplant. All receptors come from a human donor who was the organ donor for an intestinal transplant.

V gene TRBV9 combines with J gene TRBJ2-3; D is ambiguous. This CDR3 is built from 14 residues. Deletions cut 3 bases from V and 6 bases from J, with 14 bases between. Germline CDR1 reads SGDLS; CDR2 reads YYNGEE. The CDR3 loop reads CASSASTVEDTQYF. For the CDR3, the DNA is TGTGCCAGCAGCGCCTCGACGGTAGAGGATACGCAGTATTTT.

V and J are TRBV10-1 and TRBJ2-1; either TRBD1 or TRBD2 may fit D (5 bases each). The germline CDR1 and CDR2 sequences are WNHNN and SYGVQD (reference sequence). V lost 0 bases and J 4 bases, leaving 7 bases between the germline ends. The CDR3 runs 14 residues. The CDR3 spells CASSESGVYNEQFF. The CDR3 DNA reads as TGCGCCAGCAGTGAGTCGGGGGTATACAATGAGCAGTTCTTC.

This sequence joins TRBV19 and TRBJ1-1; 7 positions agree with TRBD1. The CDR3 spans 12 residues. From germline, CDR1 is LNHDA and CDR2 SQIVND (reference sequence). J lost 8 bases, V lost 5 bases, and 5 bases had no gene match. CDR3 DNA: TGTGCCAGTAGTGACCGGACAGGAGAAGCTTTCTTT. It yields the protein CASSDRTGEAFF.

The CDR3 DNA sequence: TGTGCCAGCAGCTCCGCCGGGACCCCCTTACCGGATACGCAGTATTTT. It codes for CASSSAGTPLPDTQYF. The V call is TRBV7-9, the J call TRBJ2-3; D might be TRBD1 or TRBD2, each matching 5 bases. Trimming cost V 4 bases and J 6 bases, with 20 bases left between them. The CDR3 runs 16 residues. The germline V gene encodes CDR1 SEHNR and CDR2 FQNEAQ (reference sequence). Full variable domain (remainder filled in from reference TRBV7-9 and TRBJ2-3): DTGVSQNPRHKITKRGQNVTFRCDPISEHNRLYWYRQTLGQGPEFLTYFQNEAQLEKSRLLSDRFSAERPKGSFSTLEIQRTEQGDSAMYLCASSSAGTPLPDTQYFGPGTRLTVL.

The V and J genes are TRBV5-1 and TRBJ1-1, with 9 bases fitting TRBD1. The germline V gene has CDR1 SGHRS and CDR2 YFSETQ. The V and J ends lost 3 bases and 0 bases, in that order; junction bases with no gene match: 3. CDR3 length equals 15 residues. CDR3 sequence (DNA): TGCGCCAGCAGCTGGGGGACAGGGCTGAACACTGAAGCTTTCTTT. Its protein product is CASSWGTGLNTEAFF.

This sequence joins TRBV19 and TRBJ1-1; the match to TRBD1 covers 12 bases. Germline V gives CDR1 LNHDA, CDR2 SQIVND (reference sequence). Trimming at V came to 4 bases and at J to 0 bases, leaving 3 bases not matched to a gene. The CDR3 covers 16 residues. This chain's CDR3 is CASSRGQGAMNTEAFF. CDR3 nucleotide sequence: TGTGCCAGTAGTAGGGGACAGGGGGCTATGAACACTGAAGCTTTCTTT.

The chain recombines TRBV10-2 with TRBJ2-2, with 9 bases identical to TRBD1. Unmatched junction bases numbered 5, after V lost 9 bases and J lost 6 bases. This CDR3 comprises 13 residues. CDR1 is WSHSY, CDR2 SAAADI, per germline. CDR3 protein: CARPGQGAGELFF. Written as DNA, the CDR3 is TGCGCCAGACCGGGACAGGGTGCCGGGGAGCTGTTTTTT.

The rearrangement joins TRBV19 to TRBJ2-2, with D possibly called TRBD1 or TRBD2 (5 bases each). CDR3 size: 13 residues. V dropped 3 bases and J dropped 10 bases, with 12 bases sitting between them. Germline assignment: CDR1 LNHDA and CDR2 SQIVND (reference sequence). The CDR3 sequence: CASSIWGNEELFF. CDR3 nucleotides: TGTGCCAGTAGTATTTGGGGGAATGAGGAGCTGTTTTTT.

The CDR3 protein is CASSSYRGGRQPQHF. The CDR3 nucleotides are TGTGCCAGCAGCTCGTATAGGGGGGGCCGGCAGCCCCAGCATTTT. J is TRBJ1-5 and V is TRBV5-6; the D gene is possibly TRBD1 (6 bases). Germline values: CDR1 SGHDT, CDR2 YYEEEE. Deletions cut 3 bases from V and 7 bases from J, with 17 bases between. The CDR3 is 15 amino acids. Variable domain in full (rest from reference TRBV5-6 and TRBJ1-5): DAGVTQSPTHLIKTRGQQVTLRCSPKSGHDTVSWYQQALGQGPQFIFQYYEEEERQRGNFPDRFSGHQFPNYSSELNVNALLLGDSALYLCASSSYRGGRQPQHFGDGTRLSIL.

The chain links TRBV6-5 to TRBJ1-3, with no clear D. CDR3 length equals 15 residues. Trimming took 8 bases from V and 0 from J, leaving 14 bases between them. The V gene's germline CDR1 is MNHEY and CDR2 SVGAGI. The CDR3 loop is CASLGREGSGNTIYF. The CDR3 bases are TGTGCCAGCCTTGGCCGGGAAGGCTCTGGAAACACCATATATTTT.

The CDR3 sequence: CASSFPRGESTDTQYF. DNA for the CDR3: TGTGCCAGCAGCTTTCCCCGGGGCGAGAGCACAGATACGCAGTATTTT. The V call is TRBV7-8, the J call TRBJ2-3, with D perhaps assigned TRBD1 or TRBD2 (5 bases each). V was shortened by 3 bases and J by 0 bases, with 13 bases between the two germline ends. Germline V lookup: CDR1 SGHVS, CDR2 FQNEAQ. CDR3 length: 16 residues.

The V and J genes are TRBV11-2 and TRBJ2-7; D is possibly TRBD1 or TRBD2 (5 bases each). The V and J ends lost 1 base and 0 bases respectively, with 7 bases between them. The CDR3 totals 14 residues. CDR1 SGHAT and CDR2 FQNNGV come from the germline V gene. CDR3 sequence (DNA): TGTGCCAGCAGCTTAGGTGGGGGCTCCTACGAGCAGTACTTC. Its protein is CASSLGGGSYEQYF. Drawing the rest from reference TRBV11-2 and TRBJ2-7, the complete variable domain is EAGVAQSPRYKIIEKRQSVAFWCNPISGHATLYWYQQILGQGPKLLIQFQNNGVVDDSQLPKDRFSAERLKGVDSTLKIQPAKLEDSAVYLCASSLGGGSYEQYFGPGTRLTVT.

This clone was counted between two and nine times. This rearrangement joins TRBV6-5 to TRBJ2-7; 7 bases are a match to TRBD1. CDR1 and CDR2 from the germline V gene are MNHEY and SVGAGI. Unmatched junction bases numbered 1, after V lost 0 bases and J lost 5 bases. CDR3 size: 13 residues. DNA for the CDR3: TGTGCCAGCAGTTACTCGACAGGGAACGAGCAGTACTTC. Translated: CASSYSTGNEQYF.

A note on this clone: At the DNA level, this CDR3 is encoded by other sequences in the same sample as well. V and J are TRBV9 and TRBJ2-2; D not resolved. V was cut by 0 bases and J by 1 base, with 4 bases left in between. CDR3 length equals 14 residues. Germline lookup yields CDR1 SGDLS and CDR2 YYNGEE. DNA of the CDR3: TGTGCCAGCAGCGTAGGGGGGAACACCGGGGAGCTGTTTTTT. Its translation: CASSVGGNTGELFF.

V gene TRBV4-1 combines with J gene TRBJ1-1; no reliable D call. V lost 5 bases, J lost 1 base, and 11 bases lay in between. The CDR3 consists of 14 residues. CDR1 MGHRA and CDR2 YSYEKL come from the germline V gene. CDR3 in amino acids: CASSYDTSNTEAFF. The CDR3 coding sequence is TGCGCCAGCAGCTACGACACCTCGAACACTGAAGCTTTCTTT.

This chain uses TRBV27 with TRBJ2-1; possibly TRBD1 for D (6 bases). The germline gives CDR1 MNHEY, CDR2 SMNVEV (reference sequence). This CDR3 region has 19 residues. Trimming shortened V by 4 bases and J by 6 bases, and 28 bases separated the two germline ends. The CDR3 nucleotides are TGTGCCAGCAGTTCTCCCTCCGGGACACCCAGGGTAGGGGGCAATGAGCAGTTCTTC. This gives the protein CASSSPSGTPRVGGNEQFF.

The rearrangement links TRBV7-8 to TRBJ2-2, with 7 bases aligning to TRBD1. The germline CDR1 and CDR2 sequences are SGHVS and FQNEAQ. There are 14 residues in the CDR3. Unmatched junction bases numbered 5, after V lost 9 bases and J lost 1 base. As DNA, the CDR3 is TGTGCCAGTCTGGGACAGATGAACACCGGGGAGCTGTTTTTT. This translates into CASLGQMNTGELFF.

In the case of this clone: Other DNA sequences of this sample code for an identical CDR3. V and J are TRBV6-5 and TRBJ1-1; D is uncertain. This CDR3 has 14 amino acids. Per germline, CDR1 MNHEY and CDR2 SVGAGI. Trimming pared 3 bases from V and 0 bases from J, leaving 8 bases between. CDR3 nucleotide sequence: TGTGCCAGCAGTTATTCGGGATTGAACACTGAAGCTTTCTTT. Its protein product is CASSYSGLNTEAFF.

The CDR3 sequence: CASSYSGTVNTEAFF. Here the CDR3 DNA reads TGTGCCAGCAGTTACTCCGGGACTGTGAACACTGAAGCTTTCTTT. The chain uses TRBV6-6 and TRBJ1-1; D might be TRBD1 (5 bases). The CDR3 has 15 amino acids. The V gene lost 0 bases and the J gene lost 0 bases, with 8 bases spanning the gap. The germline CDR1 and CDR2 sequences are MNHNY and SVGAGI (reference sequence).

V usage is TRBV6-1 and J usage is TRBJ2-1, with D unclear. The germline CDR1 and CDR2 sequences are MNHNS and SASEGT. Trimming left V 8 bases short and J 0 bases short, with 5 bases between. The CDR3 has 12 amino acids. CDR3 sequence (DNA): TGTGCCAGCGGTCGCTCCTACAATGAGCAGTTCTTC. Its protein product is CASGRSYNEQFF.

The genes are TRBV20-1 and TRBJ2-3; D is ambiguous. CDR1 and CDR2 from the germline V gene are DFQATT and SNEGSKA (reference sequence). V gave up 0 bases and J gave up 14 bases, with 12 bases separating them. This CDR3 has 11 residues. The CDR3 nucleotides read TGCAGTGCTAGAGATAGGGCCCGCCGGTATTTT. Protein: CSARDRARRYF.